This T cell receptor beta chain was sequenced in a study of beta chain features in type 1 diabetes. Study-wide points: Among patients with Type 1 diabetes, TCRB CDR3s were moderately but significantly shorter in every one of the four CD4+ subsets. PCR might preferentially amplify shorter templates, equally in patients and controls.

Per the germline V gene, CDR1 is SEHNR and CDR2 is FQNEAQ (reference sequence). The CDR3 length is 16 residues. Trimming shortened V by 3 bases and J by 0 bases, and 14 bases separated the two germline ends. This clone has just a few counts. Its antigen is not known. What was sequenced were expressed TCRB transcripts, since all of the isolated RNA had been reverse transcribed. An average about 3.8 million reads came from naive, central memory and regulatory T cell samples. Produced via immunoSEQ multiplex PCR; TCRdb's table is partial and in-frame only. Of more than 550,000 clones in the sample, roughly 13% were seen once.

The V and J genes are TRBV7-9 and TRBJ2-5; D is possibly TRBD2 (5 bases). The source of this sequence is a man between 18 and 29 years old with type 1 diabetes. The sequenced material came from naive CD4+ T cells from blood. The CDR3 sequence: CASSLVWRQDQETQYF. In DNA form, the CDR3 reads TGTGCCAGCAGCTTGGTTTGGAGGCAGGACCAAGAGACCCAGTACTTC.